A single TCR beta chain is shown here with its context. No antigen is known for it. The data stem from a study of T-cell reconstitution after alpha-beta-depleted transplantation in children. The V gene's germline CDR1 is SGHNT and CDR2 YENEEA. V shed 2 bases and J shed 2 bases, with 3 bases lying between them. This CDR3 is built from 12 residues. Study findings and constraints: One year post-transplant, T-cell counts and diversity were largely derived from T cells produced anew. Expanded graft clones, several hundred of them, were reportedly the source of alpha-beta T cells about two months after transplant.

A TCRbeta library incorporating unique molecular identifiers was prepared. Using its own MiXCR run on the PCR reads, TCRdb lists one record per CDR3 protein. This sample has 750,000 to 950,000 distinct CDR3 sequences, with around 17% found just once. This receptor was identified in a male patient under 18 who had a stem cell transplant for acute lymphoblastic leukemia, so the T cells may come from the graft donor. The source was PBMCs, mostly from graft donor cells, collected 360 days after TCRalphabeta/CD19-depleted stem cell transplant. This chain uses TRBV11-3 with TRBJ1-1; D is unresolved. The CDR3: CASSLYNTEAFF. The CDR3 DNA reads TGTGCCAGCAGCTTATATAACACTGAAGCTTTCTTT.